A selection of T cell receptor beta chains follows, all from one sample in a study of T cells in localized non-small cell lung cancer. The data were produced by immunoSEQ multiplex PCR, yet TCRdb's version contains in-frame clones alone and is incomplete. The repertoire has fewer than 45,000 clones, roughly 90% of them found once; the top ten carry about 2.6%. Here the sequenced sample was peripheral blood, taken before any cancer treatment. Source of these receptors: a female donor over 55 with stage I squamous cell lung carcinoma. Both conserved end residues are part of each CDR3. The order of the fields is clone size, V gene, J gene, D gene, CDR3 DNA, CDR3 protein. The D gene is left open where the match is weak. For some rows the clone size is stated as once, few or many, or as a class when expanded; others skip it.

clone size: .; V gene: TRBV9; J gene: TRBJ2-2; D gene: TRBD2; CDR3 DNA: TGTGCCAGCAGTAGCGGGAGACCGAACACCGGGGAGCTGTTTTTT; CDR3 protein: CASSSGRPNTGELFF
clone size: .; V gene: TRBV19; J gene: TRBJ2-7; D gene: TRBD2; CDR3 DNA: TGTGCCAGTAGAGCGGGAGGGCCCCCCTACGAGCAGTACTTC; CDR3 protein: CASRAGGPPYEQYF
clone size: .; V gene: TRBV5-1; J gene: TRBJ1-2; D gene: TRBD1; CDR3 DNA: TGCGCCAGCAGCTTGGCAACAGGGGTTACGGAAAGCTACACCTTC; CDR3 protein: CASSLATGVTESYTF
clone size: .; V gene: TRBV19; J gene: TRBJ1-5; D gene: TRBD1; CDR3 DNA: TGTGCCAGTAGTCCACAGGGGGCTGCACTCAATCAGCCCCAGCATTTT; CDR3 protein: CASSPQGAALNQPQHF
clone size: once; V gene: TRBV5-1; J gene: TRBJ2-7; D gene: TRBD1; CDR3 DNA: TGCGCCAGCAGCCCGGGACAGGGGAGGCACGAGCAGTACTTC; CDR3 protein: CASSPGQGRHEQYF
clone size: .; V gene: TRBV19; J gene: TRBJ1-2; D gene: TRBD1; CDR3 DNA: TGTGCCAGTAGCAGTGGGGGACAGACTAACTATGGCTACACCTTC; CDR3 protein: CASSSGGQTNYGYTF
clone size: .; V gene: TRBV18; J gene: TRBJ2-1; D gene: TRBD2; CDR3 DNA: TGTGCCAGCTCACCAGTCACGGCGGGAGGGTTCTACAATGAGCAGTTCTTC; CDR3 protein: CASSPVTAGGFYNEQFF
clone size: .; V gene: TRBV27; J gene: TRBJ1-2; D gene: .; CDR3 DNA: TGTGCCAGCAGTTTAGACGCGGCATATGGCTACACCTTC; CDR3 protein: CASSLDAAYGYTF
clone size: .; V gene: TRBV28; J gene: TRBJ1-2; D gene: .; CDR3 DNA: TGTGCCAGCAGCTTAGAAGGACAGCCCTATGGCTACACCTTC; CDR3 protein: CASSLEGQPYGYTF
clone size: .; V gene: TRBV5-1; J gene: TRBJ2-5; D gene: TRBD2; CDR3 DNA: TGCGCCAGCAGCTTGGCCTTTGGACTAGCGGAAGAGACCCAGTACTTC; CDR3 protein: CASSLAFGLAEETQYF
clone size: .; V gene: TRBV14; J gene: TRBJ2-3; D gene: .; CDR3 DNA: TGTGCCAGCAGCCCTACAGATAGAAATACGCAGTATTTT; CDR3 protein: CASSPTDRNTQYF
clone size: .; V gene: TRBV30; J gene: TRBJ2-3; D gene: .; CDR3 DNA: TGTGCCTGGAGTGTAGGCAGCCCCGAGGCAGATACGCAGTATTTT; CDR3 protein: CAWSVGSPEADTQYF
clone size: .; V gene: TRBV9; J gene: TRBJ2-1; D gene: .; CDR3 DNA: TGTGCCAGCTGCCCGGACCACAATGAGCAGTTCTTC; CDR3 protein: CASCPDHNEQFF
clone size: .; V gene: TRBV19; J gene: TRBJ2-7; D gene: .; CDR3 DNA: TGTGCCAGTAGTTCCGGGACGGTCTACTACGAGCAGTACTTC; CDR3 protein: CASSSGTVYYEQYF
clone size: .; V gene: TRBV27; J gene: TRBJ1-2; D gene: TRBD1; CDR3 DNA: TGTGCCAGCAGTCCCGGGACAGGTTGGGGCTATGGCTACACCTTC; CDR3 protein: CASSPGTGWGYGYTF
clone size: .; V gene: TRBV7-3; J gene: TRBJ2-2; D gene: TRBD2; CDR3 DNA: TGTGCCAGCCCAAAGACTAGCGGGAGCCCCGGGACCGGGGAGCTGTTTTTT; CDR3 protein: CASPKTSGSPGTGELFF
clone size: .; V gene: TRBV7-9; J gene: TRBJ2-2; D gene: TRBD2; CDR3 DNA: TGTGCCAGCAGCTTGGGACTAGCGGGAGCCGGGGAGCTGTTTTTT; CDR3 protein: CASSLGLAGAGELFF
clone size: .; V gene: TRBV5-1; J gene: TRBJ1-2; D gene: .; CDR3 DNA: TGCGCCAGCAGCTTGGGCAGGGTGGACTATGGCTACACCTTC; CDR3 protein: CASSLGRVDYGYTF
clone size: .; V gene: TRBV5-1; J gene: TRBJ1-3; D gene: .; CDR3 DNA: TGCGCCAGCAGCTTGGAAGTACCCTCTGGAAACACCATATATTTT; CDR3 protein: CASSLEVPSGNTIYF
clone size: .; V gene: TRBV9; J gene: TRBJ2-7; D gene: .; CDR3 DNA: TGTGCCAGCAGCGTATCCCCCTCTTCTCCTGAGTACTTC; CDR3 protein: CASSVSPSSPEYF
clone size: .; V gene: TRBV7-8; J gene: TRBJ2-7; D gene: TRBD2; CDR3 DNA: TGTGCCAGCAGAGCGGGACTAGGAAGCTACGAGCAGTACTTC; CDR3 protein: CASRAGLGSYEQYF
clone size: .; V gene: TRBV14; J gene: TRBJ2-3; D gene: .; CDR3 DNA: TGTGCCAGCAGCCAGAGGACACAGGGAACAGATACGCAGTATTTT; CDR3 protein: CASSQRTQGTDTQYF
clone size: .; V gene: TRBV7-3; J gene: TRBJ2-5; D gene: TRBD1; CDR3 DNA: TGTGCCAGCAGCTTAACCGGGACAGGGGGAGGAGAGACCCAGTACTTC; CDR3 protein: CASSLTGTGGGETQYF
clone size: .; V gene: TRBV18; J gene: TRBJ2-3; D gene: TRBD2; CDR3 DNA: TGTGCCACCCCAATTAGCGGGGCCACCACAGATACGCAGTATTTT; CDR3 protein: CATPISGATTDTQYF
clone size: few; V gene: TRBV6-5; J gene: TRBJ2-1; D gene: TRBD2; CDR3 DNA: TGTGCCAGCAGCGGGACTAGCGGGAGCGGTGAGCAGTTCTTC; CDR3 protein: CASSGTSGSGEQFF
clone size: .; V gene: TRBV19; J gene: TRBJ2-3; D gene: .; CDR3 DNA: TGTGCCAGTACCGGCGGAAAAGATTCTCGAACGCAGTATTTT; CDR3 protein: CASTGGKDSRTQYF
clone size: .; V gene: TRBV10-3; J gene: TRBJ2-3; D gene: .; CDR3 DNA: TGTGCCATCAGTGAGTCGTTATCCTCCGGGGAGACGCAGTATTTT; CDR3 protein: CAISESLSSGETQYF
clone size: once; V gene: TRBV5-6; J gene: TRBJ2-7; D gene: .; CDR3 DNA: TGTGCCAGCAGCGCAACCTTGGGAAGATCCGAGCAGTACTTC; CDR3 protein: CASSATLGRSEQYF
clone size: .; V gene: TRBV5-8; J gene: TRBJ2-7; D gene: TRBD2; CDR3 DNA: TGTGCCAGCAGCTTGGGAAGCGGGAGGGTCGAGCAGTACTTC; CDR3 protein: CASSLGSGRVEQYF
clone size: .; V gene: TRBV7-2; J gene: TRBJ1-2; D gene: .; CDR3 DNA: TGTGCCAGCAGCTCCTACAGGGTGGGGGCCCATGGCTACACCTTC; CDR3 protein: CASSSYRVGAHGYTF
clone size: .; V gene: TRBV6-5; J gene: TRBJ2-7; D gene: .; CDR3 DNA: TGTGCCAGCAGCCTGGGGGCAGGGGACTACGAGCAGTACTTC; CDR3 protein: CASSLGAGDYEQYF
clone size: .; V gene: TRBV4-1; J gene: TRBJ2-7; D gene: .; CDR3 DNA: TGCGCCAGCAGCCCCGCCCCCAGGTCGGTCGAGCAGTACTTC; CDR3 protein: CASSPAPRSVEQYF
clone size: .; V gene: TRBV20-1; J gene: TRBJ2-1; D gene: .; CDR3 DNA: TGCAGTGCTAGCTTCGGGCGGCAGTTCTTC; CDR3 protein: CSASFGRQFF
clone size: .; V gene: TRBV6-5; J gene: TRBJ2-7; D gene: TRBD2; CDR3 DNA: TGTGCCAGCAGGTCGGGAGGGACCGGCCTCTACGAGCAGTACTTC; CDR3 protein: CASRSGGTGLYEQYF
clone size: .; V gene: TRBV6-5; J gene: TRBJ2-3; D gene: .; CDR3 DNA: TGTGCCAGCAGTTACCGGGAGTCAACAGATACGCAGTATTTT; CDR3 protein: CASSYRESTDTQYF
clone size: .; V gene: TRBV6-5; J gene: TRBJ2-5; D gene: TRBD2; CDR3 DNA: TGTGCCAGCAGTTACTCGAGCGGGAGGAGCCAAGAGACCCAGTACTTC; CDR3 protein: CASSYSSGRSQETQYF
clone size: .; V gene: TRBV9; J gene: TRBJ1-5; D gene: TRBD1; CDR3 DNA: TGTGCCAGCCCCGATGATGGACAGGGGAACGTTCCCATCAATCAGCCCCAGCATTTT; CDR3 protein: CASPDDGQGNVPINQPQHF
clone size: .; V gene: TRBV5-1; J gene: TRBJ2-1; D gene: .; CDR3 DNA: TGCGCCAGCAGCTTGGAAGGTGGCGGAAACTACAATGAGCAGTTCTTC; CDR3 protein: CASSLEGGGNYNEQFF
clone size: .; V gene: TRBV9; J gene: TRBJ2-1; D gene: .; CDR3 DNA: TGTGCCAGCAGCGTTACCGGGACTCCGAACGATGAGCAGTTCTTC; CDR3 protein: CASSVTGTPNDEQFF
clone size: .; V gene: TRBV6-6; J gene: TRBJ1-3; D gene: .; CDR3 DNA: TGTGCCAGCAGTCCCGGACGGAGAGGCTCTGGAAACACCATATATTTT; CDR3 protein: CASSPGRRGSGNTIYF
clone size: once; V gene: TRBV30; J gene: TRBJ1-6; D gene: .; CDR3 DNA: TGTGCCTGGAGTGCCCTCGGACGGAATTCACCCCTCCACTTT; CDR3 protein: CAWSALGRNSPLHF
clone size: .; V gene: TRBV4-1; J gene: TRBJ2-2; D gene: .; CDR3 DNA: TGCGCCAGCAGCTTCGACCGATACACCGGGGAGCTGTTTTTT; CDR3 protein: CASSFDRYTGELFF
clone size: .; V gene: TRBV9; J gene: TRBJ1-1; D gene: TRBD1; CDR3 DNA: TGTGCCAGCAGCGTAGGTAACGGCGACAGGGGAGGCGGCACTGAAGCTTTCTTT; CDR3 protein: CASSVGNGDRGGGTEAFF
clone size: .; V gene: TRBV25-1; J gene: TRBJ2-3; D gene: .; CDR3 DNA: TGTGCCAGCAGTGAACGGTGGGGCGGGAACACAGATACGCAGTATTTT; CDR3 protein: CASSERWGGNTDTQYF
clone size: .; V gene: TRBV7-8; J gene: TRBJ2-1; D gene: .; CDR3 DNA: TGTGCCAGCAGCCCCGACGTCTTCGGTGGGCAGTTCTTC; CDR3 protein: CASSPDVFGGQFF
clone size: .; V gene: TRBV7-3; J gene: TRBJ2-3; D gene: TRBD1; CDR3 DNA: TGTGCCAGCAGCCCGACAGGGGGGAGCACAGATACGCAGTATTTT; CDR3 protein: CASSPTGGSTDTQYF
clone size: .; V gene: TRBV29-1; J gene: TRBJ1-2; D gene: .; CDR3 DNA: TGCAGCGTACGGGGCGAAGCTGGCTACACCTTC; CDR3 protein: CSVRGEAGYTF
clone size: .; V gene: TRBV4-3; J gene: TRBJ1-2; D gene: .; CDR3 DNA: TGCGCCAGCAGCCAATCCCGGGGGCGGGCGGCGTTAAACAAGGGCTACACCTTC; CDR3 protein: CASSQSRGRAALNKGYTF
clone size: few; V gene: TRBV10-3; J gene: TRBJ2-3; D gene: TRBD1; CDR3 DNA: TGTGCCATCAGTGAGCTCGGACAGGGGGGCACAGATACGCAGTATTTT; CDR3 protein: CAISELGQGGTDTQYF